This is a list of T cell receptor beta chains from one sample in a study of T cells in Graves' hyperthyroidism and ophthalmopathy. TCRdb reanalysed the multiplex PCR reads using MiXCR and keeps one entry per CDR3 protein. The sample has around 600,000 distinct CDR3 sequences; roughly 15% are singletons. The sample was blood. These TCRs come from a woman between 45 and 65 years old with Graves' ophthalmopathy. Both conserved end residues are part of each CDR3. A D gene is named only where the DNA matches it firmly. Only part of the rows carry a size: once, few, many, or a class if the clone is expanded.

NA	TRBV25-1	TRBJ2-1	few	CASSRTDSSYNEQFF	TGTGCCAGCAGTAGAACGGACAGCTCCTACAATGAGCAGTTCTTC
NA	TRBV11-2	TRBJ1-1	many	CASSLRGTPNTEAFF	TGTGCCAGCAGCCTACGGGGGACTCCGAACACTGAAGCTTTCTTT
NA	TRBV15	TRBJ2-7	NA	CATSRDRGVAYEQYF	TGTGCCACCAGCAGAGATAGGGGGGTTGCGTACGAGCAGTACTTC
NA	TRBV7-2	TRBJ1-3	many	CASSQDGATSSGNTIYF	TGTGCCAGCAGCCAGGACGGGGCCACTAGCTCTGGAAACACCATATATTTT
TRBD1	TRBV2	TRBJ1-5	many	CASKETGAGQPQHF	TGTGCCAGCAAGGAGACAGGGGCAGGGCAGCCCCAGCATTTT
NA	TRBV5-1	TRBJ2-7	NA	CASSSTRVRTYEQYF	TGCGCCAGTAGCTCCACCAGGGTAAGGACCTACGAGCAGTACTTC
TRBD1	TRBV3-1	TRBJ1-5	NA	CASSQAIRDRLNQPQHF	TGTGCCAGCAGCCAAGCTATTAGGGACAGGCTCAATCAGCCCCAGCATTTT
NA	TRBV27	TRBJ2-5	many	CASRSQVEETQYF	TGTGCCAGCAGATCACAGGTGGAAGAGACCCAGTACTTC
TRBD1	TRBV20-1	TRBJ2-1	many	CSARSGQGSYNEQFF	TGCAGTGCTAGATCGGGACAGGGGAGCTACAATGAGCAGTTCTTC
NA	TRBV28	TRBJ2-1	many	CASRGSYNEQFF	TGTGCCAGCAGGGGCTCCTACAATGAGCAGTTCTTC
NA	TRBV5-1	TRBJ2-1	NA	CASSQMDGGNEQFF	TGCGCCAGCAGCCAAATGGACGGGGGCAATGAGCAGTTCTTC
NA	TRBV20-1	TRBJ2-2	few	CSAKDSLTGELFF	TGCAGTGCCAAAGACAGTCTCACCGGGGAGCTGTTTTTT
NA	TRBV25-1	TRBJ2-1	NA	CASSVRGSSYNEQFF	TGTGCCAGCAGTGTTAGGGGGAGCTCCTACAATGAGCAGTTCTTC
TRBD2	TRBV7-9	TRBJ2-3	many	CASSLLAGVSTDTQYF	TGTGCCAGCAGCTTACTAGCGGGAGTTAGCACAGATACGCAGTATTTT
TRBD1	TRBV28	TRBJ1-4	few	CATHQTGINEKLFF	TGTGCCACCCATCAGACAGGGATTAATGAAAAACTGTTTTTT
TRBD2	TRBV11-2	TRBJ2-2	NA	CASSWTSGSGTGELFF	TGTGCCAGCAGCTGGACTAGCGGGAGTGGTACCGGGGAGCTGTTTTTT
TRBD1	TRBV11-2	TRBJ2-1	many	CASSSRIDREIYNEQFF	TGTGCCAGCAGCTCCCGGATCGACAGGGAAATCTACAATGAGCAGTTCTTC
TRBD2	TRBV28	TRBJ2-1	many	CASSFGLAGVYNEQFF	TGTGCCAGCAGTTTCGGACTAGCGGGAGTATACAATGAGCAGTTCTTC
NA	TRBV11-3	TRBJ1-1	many	CASSFITAANTEAFF	TGTGCCAGCAGCTTCATTACCGCAGCGAACACTGAAGCTTTCTTT
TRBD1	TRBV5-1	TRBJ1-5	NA	CASRKAAGGQQPQHF	TGCGCCAGCAGAAAAGCCGCCGGGGGACAGCAGCCCCAGCATTTT
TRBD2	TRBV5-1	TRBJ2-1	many	CASRNQLATSYNEQFF	TGCGCCAGCAGAAACCAACTAGCGACCTCCTACAATGAGCAGTTCTTC
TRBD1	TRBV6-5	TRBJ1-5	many	CASSKRQGEANQPQHF	TGTGCCAGCAGTAAGAGACAGGGGGAGGCCAATCAGCCCCAGCATTTT
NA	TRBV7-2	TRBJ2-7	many	CASSRQATSSYEQYF	TGTGCCAGCAGCAGGCAAGCGACCAGCTCCTACGAGCAGTACTTC
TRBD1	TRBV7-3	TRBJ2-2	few	CASSSGQGYGELFF	TGTGCCAGCAGCTCGGGACAGGGTTACGGGGAGCTGTTTTTT
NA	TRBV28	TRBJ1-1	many	CASSFPGDTEAFF	TGTGCCAGCAGTTTTCCGGGAGACACTGAAGCTTTCTTT
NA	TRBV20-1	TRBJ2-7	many	CSARGVAYEQYF	TGCAGTGCTAGAGGCGTGGCCTACGAGCAGTACTTC
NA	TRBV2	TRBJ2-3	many	CASSDWRLSTDTQYF	TGTGCCAGCAGTGATTGGCGGCTTAGCACAGATACGCAGTATTTT
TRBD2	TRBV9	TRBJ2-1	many	CASSPRLAGGLNEQFF	TGTGCCAGCAGCCCTCGACTAGCGGGAGGACTCAATGAGCAGTTCTTC
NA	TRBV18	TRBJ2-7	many	CASSPVAGPGSYEQYF	TGTGCCAGCTCACCCGTGGCAGGGCCCGGAAGCTACGAGCAGTACTTC
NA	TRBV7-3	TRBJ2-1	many	CASSPYHSYNEQFF	TGTGCCAGCAGCCCGTACCACTCCTACAATGAGCAGTTCTTC
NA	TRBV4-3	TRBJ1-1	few	CASSQDPGINTEAFF	TGCGCCAGCAGCCAAGATCCGGGTATAAACACTGAAGCTTTCTTT
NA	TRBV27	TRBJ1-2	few	CASSLSPSYGYTF	TGTGCCAGCAGTTTATCCCCTAGCTATGGCTACACCTTC
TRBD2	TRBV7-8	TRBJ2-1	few	CASSLAPTSGQAGEQFF	TGTGCCAGCAGCTTAGCCCCCACTAGCGGCCAAGCTGGTGAGCAGTTCTTC
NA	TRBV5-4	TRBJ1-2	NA	CASSPRQAGGYTF	TGTGCCAGCAGCCCAAGACAGGCGGGTGGCTACACCTTC
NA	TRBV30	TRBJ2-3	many	CAWSASDTQYF	TGTGCCTGGAGTGCGTCAGATACGCAGTATTTT
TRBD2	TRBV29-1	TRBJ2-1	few	CSVEGGGSGRAYNEQFF	TGCAGCGTTGAAGGGGGGGGTAGCGGGAGGGCATACAATGAGCAGTTCTTC
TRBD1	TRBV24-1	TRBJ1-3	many	CATSDHRGPGNTIYF	TGTGCCACCAGTGACCACAGGGGGCCTGGAAACACCATATATTTT
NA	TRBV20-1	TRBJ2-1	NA	CSVESGSYEQFF	TGCAGCGTGGAAAGTGGCAGCTACGAGCAGTTCTTC
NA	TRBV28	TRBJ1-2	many	CASSLSFPNNYGYTF	TGTGCCAGCAGTTTGTCATTCCCGAATAACTATGGCTACACCTTC
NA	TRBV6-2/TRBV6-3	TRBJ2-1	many	CASSYSGQGPEQFF	TGTGCCAGCAGTTACTCGGGTCAGGGCCCCGAGCAGTTCTTC
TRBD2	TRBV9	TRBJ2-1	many	CASSGTSGRINNEQFF	TGTGCCAGCAGCGGAACTAGCGGGAGAATTAACAATGAGCAGTTCTTC
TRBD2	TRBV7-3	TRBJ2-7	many	CASSLRGAGESYEQYF	TGTGCCAGCAGCTTAAGAGGAGCGGGAGAGTCCTACGAGCAGTACTTC
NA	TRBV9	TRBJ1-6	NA	CASSVGGEHNSPLHF	TGTGCCAGCAGCGTAGGCGGGGAACATAATTCACCCCTCCACTTT
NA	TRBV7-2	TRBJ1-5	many	CASSLDFSNQPQHF	TGTGCCAGCAGCTTAGACTTTAGCAATCAGCCCCAGCATTTT
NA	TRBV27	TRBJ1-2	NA	CASSLKPGTNYGYTF	TGTGCCAGCAGTTTAAAGCCGGGGACTAACTATGGCTACACCTTC
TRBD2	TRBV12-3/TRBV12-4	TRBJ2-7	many	CASSFSGRFPYEQYF	TGTGCCAGCAGTTTTAGCGGGAGATTCCCCTACGAGCAGTACTTC
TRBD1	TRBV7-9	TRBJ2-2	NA	CASSPGTGGRELFF	TGTGCCAGCAGTCCCGGGACAGGGGGCCGGGAGCTGTTTTTT
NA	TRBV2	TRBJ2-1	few	CASQGDIHEQFF	TGTGCCAGCCAGGGTGATATCCATGAGCAGTTCTTC
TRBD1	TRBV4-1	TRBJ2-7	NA	CASSHNPGQGWKEQYF	TGCGCCAGCAGCCATAATCCGGGACAGGGGTGGAAAGAGCAGTACTTC
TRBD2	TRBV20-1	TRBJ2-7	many	CSAPGLAGVYEQYF	TGCAGTGCCCCGGGACTAGCGGGAGTCTACGAGCAGTACTTC
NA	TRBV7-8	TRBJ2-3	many	CASSPYRVPGDTQYF	TGTGCCAGCAGCCCGTACAGGGTTCCGGGGGATACGCAGTATTTT
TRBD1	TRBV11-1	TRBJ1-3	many	CASSYRGAGNTIYF	TGTGCCAGCAGCTACAGGGGCGCTGGAAACACCATATATTTT
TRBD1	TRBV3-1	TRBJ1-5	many	CASSQNNRGINQPQHF	TGTGCCAGCAGCCAAAACAACAGGGGGATTAATCAGCCCCAGCATTTT